Presented here are 29 T cell receptor beta chains from one specimen sequenced in a study of shared clonotypes between healthy human individuals. Profiled with immunoSEQ multiplex PCR; TCRdb holds only in-frame clones, not every one. Of around 980,000 clones listed, about four fifths were seen once; the top ten hold roughly 0.57%. Sequenced sample: memory CD4+ T cells from PBMCs. Subset here: CD45RA-negative fraction. Receptor source: a man between 18 and 35 years old in good health. Some clones in this sample may be carry-over from other donors' samples.

V gene TRBV6-5 combines with J gene TRBJ1-2, with D possibly TRBD1 on 6 matching bases. The V end was cut by 2 bases, the J end by 8 bases, with 12 bases between. The CDR3 covers 13 residues. The germline gives CDR1 MNHEY, CDR2 SVGAGI. The CDR3 coding sequence is TGTGCCAGCAGTTACCCTGACAGGACGGGCTACACCTTC. It yields the protein CASSYPDRTGYTF.

The chain links TRBV6-6 to TRBJ1-5; 7 bases agree with TRBD1. The CDR3 contains 14 residues. Germline V CDR1 and CDR2: MNHNY, SVGAGI (reference sequence). The trim removed 5 bases at V and 3 bases at J, leaving 4 bases unmatched. The CDR3, as DNA: TGTGCCAGCAGTCCGGACAGGATCAATCAGCCCCAGCATTTT. Its protein is CASSPDRINQPQHF.

This chain connects TRBV5-4 to TRBJ2-5; TRBD1 matches 9 bases. V shed 4 bases, J shed 2 bases, and the junction held 6 bases outside the gene matches. The CDR3 is 15 residues long. Per the germline V gene, CDR1 is SGHNT and CDR2 is YYREEE (reference sequence). The CDR3 DNA sequence: TGTGCCAGCAGCGGGAATGGACAGGGGCAAGAGACCCAGTACTTC. It codes for CASSGNGQGQETQYF.

The rearrangement links TRBV28 to TRBJ1-1; D is undetermined. V lost 8 bases, J lost 7 bases, and 20 bases lay in between. The V gene's germline CDR1 is MDHEN and CDR2 SYDVKM. CDR3 size: 14 residues. The CDR3 spells CASYLPLRGGEAFF. The CDR3 DNA is TGTGCCAGCTATCTCCCGCTGAGAGGCGGTGAAGCTTTCTTT.

As concerns this clone: This could be a read error, since a much larger clone is one nucleotide away. This chain links TRBV27 with TRBJ2-3, with no clear D. The V end lost 7 bases, the J end lost 6 bases, and 14 bases lay between the germline ends. The V gene's germline CDR1 is MNHEY and CDR2 SMNVEV (reference sequence). This CDR3 has 13 amino acids. CDR3 loop: CASTRTHGDTQYF. CDR3 coding DNA: TGTGCCAGCACAAGGACCCACGGTGATACGCAGTATTTT.

The chain carries TRBV28 and TRBJ2-1; 8 nucleotides agree with TRBD1. Per germline, CDR1 MDHEN and CDR2 SYDVKM. V lost 6 bases to trimming and J lost 7 bases; unmatched junction nucleotides: 11. There are 15 residues in the CDR3. The CDR3 bases are TGTGCCAGCAGGTCGACAGGGGACGGAGGGAATGAGCAGTTCTTC. Encoded protein: CASRSTGDGGNEQFF.

The V gene is TRBV28, the J gene TRBJ2-6; D is unresolved. The CDR3 consists of 12 residues. Germline V gene sequence: CDR1 MDHEN, CDR2 SYDVKM. Between the trimmed V and J ends, which lost 8 bases and 3 bases, there was a span of 5 bases. For the CDR3, the DNA is TGTGCCAGCGTAAGTGGGGCCAACGTCCTGACTTTC. Translated, it gives CASVSGANVLTF. The complete variable domain, with remaining parts taken from reference TRBV28 and TRBJ2-6, reads DVKVTQSSRYLVKRTGEKVFLECVQDMDHENMFWYRQDPGLGLRLIYFSYDVKMKEKGDIPEGYSVSREKKERFSLILESASTNQTSMYLCASVSGANVLTFGAGSRLTVL.

The CDR3 is CASSHNRATVTEAFF. DNA for the CDR3: TGTGCCAGCAGCCACAACAGGGCGACGGTCACTGAAGCTTTCTTT. The chain is built from TRBV6-5 and TRBJ1-1, with a tentative D call TRBD1 (6 bases). This CDR3 is 15 amino acids long. V was pared by 6 bases and J by 4 bases, with 18 bases between. Germline values: CDR1 MNHEY, CDR2 SVGAGI.

V usage is TRBV18 and J usage is TRBJ2-2; no clear D gene. Germline V gene lookup returns CDR1 KGHSH and CDR2 LQKENI. This CDR3 spans 12 amino acids. V was cut by 5 bases and J by 6 bases, with 7 bases left in between. Here the CDR3 reads CASSTEAGELFF. The DNA of the CDR3 is TGTGCCAGCTCAACCGAGGCCGGGGAGCTGTTTTTT. The variable domain in full, completed from reference TRBV18 and TRBJ2-2, reads NAGVMQNPRHLVRRRGQEARLRCSPMKGHSHVYWYRQLPEEGLKFMVYLQKENIIDESGMPKERFSAEFPKEGPSILRIQQVVRGDSAAYFCASSTEAGELFFGEGSRLTVL.

The chain links TRBV28 to TRBJ2-2, with D possibly matching TRBD2 (5 bases). Trimming took off 5 bases at V and 4 bases at J, with 14 bases between the two ends. The CDR3 is 15 amino acids. The V gene's germline CDR1 is MDHEN and CDR2 SYDVKM. The CDR3 DNA reads as TGTGCCAGCAGTAGTCCGGGGAGTACCACCGGGGAGCTGTTTTTT. Its protein product is CASSSPGSTTGELFF.

The chain has TRBV7-9 and TRBJ2-3, with a possible D match to TRBD1 (5 bases). The V gene's germline CDR1 is SEHNR and CDR2 FQNEAQ (reference sequence). The CDR3 is 15 residues long. V was clipped by 5 bases and J by 11 bases, with 23 bases between them. The CDR3 loop reads CASSQGQGRVMKQYF. In DNA, the CDR3 is TGTGCCAGCAGCCAAGGGCAGGGTCGGGTAATGAAGCAGTATTTT. Supplemented by reference TRBV7-9 and TRBJ2-3, the full variable domain reads DTGVSQNPRHKITKRGQNVTFRCDPISEHNRLYWYRQTLGQGPEFLTYFQNEAQLEKSRLLSDRFSAERPKGSFSTLEIQRTEQGDSAMYLCASSQGQGRVMKQYFGPGTRLTVL.

As DNA, the CDR3 is TGTGCCAGCAGTTTGGACAGGAAAACGCAGTATTTT. Its protein product is CASSLDRKTQYF. The chain has TRBV6-1 and TRBJ2-3, with 7 bases matching TRBD1. The V gene end was trimmed by 5 bases and the J gene end by 9 bases; junction bases not matched to a gene: 5. CDR1 is MNHNS, CDR2 SASEGT, per germline. The CDR3 has 12 amino acids.

Points on this clone: The sample contains more than one DNA sequence encoding this CDR3. The genes are TRBV27 and TRBJ1-1; 10 nucleotides agree with TRBD1. CDR1 is MNHEY, CDR2 SMNVEV, per germline (reference sequence). Unmatched junction bases numbered 6, after V lost 5 bases and J lost 3 bases. The CDR3 is made up of 15 amino acids. CDR3 nucleotide sequence: TGTGCCAGCAGTCCGCGGACAGGGGGGGACACTGAAGCTTTCTTT. Its translation: CASSPRTGGDTEAFF.

This clone was seen a single time. The J gene is TRBJ2-3, the V gene TRBV19; D is ambiguous. CDR1 LNHDA and CDR2 SQIVND come from the germline V gene (reference sequence). The CDR3 consists of 14 residues. Between the trimmed V and J ends, which lost 0 bases and 1 base, there was a span of 5 bases. CDR3 nucleotide sequence: TGTGCCAGTAGTATAGACTCCCGCACAGATACGCAGTATTTT. As protein: CASSIDSRTDTQYF.

The rearrangement uses TRBV7-8 and TRBJ2-7; 7 bases are shared with TRBD1. The CDR3 runs to 15 residues. Germline V gene lookup returns CDR1 SGHVS and CDR2 FQNEAQ. Germline trimming cut 2 bases from V and 5 bases from J; bases unmatched to any gene: 9. As DNA, the CDR3 is TGTGCCAGCAGCTTAACTGGACAGGCGGTTGACGAGCAGTACTTC. Translation: CASSLTGQAVDEQYF.

CDR3 region: CASSEMENYEQYF. The CDR3 DNA reads TGTGCCAGCAGTGAAATGGAGAACTACGAGCAGTACTTC. The chain carries TRBV2 and TRBJ2-7; no firm D call. The CDR3 contains 13 residues. Trimming removed 2 bases at V and 3 bases at J, with 8 bases between. CDR1 and CDR2 (germline): SNHLY, FYNNEI. The entire variable domain, with the rest obtained from reference TRBV2 and TRBJ2-7, is as follows: EPEVTQTPSHQVTQMGQEVILRCVPISNHLYFYWYRQILGQKVEFLVSFYNNEISEKSEIFDDQFSVERPDGSNFTLKIRSTKLEDSAMYFCASSEMENYEQYFGPGTRLTVT.

Points on this clone: This sample also contains other DNA sequences that code for the same CDR3. The gene calls are TRBV29-1 and TRBJ1-5; tentatively, D is TRBD1 (6 bases). The CDR3 extends over 13 amino acids. Between the trimmed V and J ends, which lost 4 bases and 2 bases, there was a span of 9 bases. The germline gives CDR1 SQVTM, CDR2 ANQGSEA. The CDR3 loop reads CSVGGGRNQPQHF. The CDR3 nucleotides read TGCAGCGTTGGCGGGGGCCGCAATCAGCCCCAGCATTTT.

The V gene is TRBV5-1, the J gene TRBJ1-1; no clear D gene. Trimming cost V 4 bases and J 11 bases, with 15 bases left between them. This CDR3 has 12 residues. In germline, CDR1 is SGHRS, CDR2 YFSETQ. CDR3 bases: TGCGCCAGCAGCCGGGATGGGGTGATTGCTTTCTTT. This encodes CASSRDGVIAFF.

This chain links TRBV6-5 with TRBJ2-1; 10 positions agree with TRBD2. The CDR3 is 15 residues long. The ends lost 4 bases at V and 1 base at J; junction bases unmatched: 1. Germline lookup yields CDR1 MNHEY and CDR2 SVGAGI. The CDR3 protein is CASSLLAGSYNEQFF. In nucleotides, the CDR3 is TGTGCCAGCAGTTTACTAGCGGGATCCTACAATGAGCAGTTCTTC.

Concerning this clone: One base separates it from a far larger clone, so it is likely a read error. The CDR3 carries no conserved terminal phenylalanine or tryptophan, so it likely arises from a read error. The J gene is TRBJ1-2, the V gene TRBV28; the match to TRBD1 covers 9 bases. The CDR3 is 17 residues long. CDR1 and CDR2 from the germline V gene are MDHEN and SYDVKM. Trimming removed 3 bases from V and 6 bases from J; junction bases left unmatched: 14. The CDR3, as DNA: TGTGCCAGCAGTTTCGCCAGCCCCACAGGGGGCAGGGATGGCTACACCCTC. Translated: CASSFASPTGGRDGYTL.

This clone was recorded only once. V usage is TRBV29-1 and J usage is TRBJ2-3; D is uncertain. The germline V gene has CDR1 SQVTM and CDR2 ANQGSEA. The CDR3 is made up of 13 amino acids. The germline V and J ends were trimmed by 4 bases and 0 bases, with 8 bases remaining between them. CDR3: CSVVIPSTDTQYF. The CDR3 DNA is TGCAGCGTTGTAATACCCAGCACAGATACGCAGTATTTT.

The chain recombines TRBV6-1 with TRBJ1-2; perhaps TRBD1 as D (5 bases). V was clipped by 3 bases and J by 4 bases, with 15 bases between them. Germline CDR1 and CDR2: MNHNS and SASEGT. This CDR3 has 15 amino acids. CDR3 nucleotide sequence: TGTGCCAGCAGTGAGGGTCCGGGGCCGGTCTATGGCTACACCTTC. It encodes CASSEGPGPVYGYTF.

In DNA form, the CDR3 reads TGCAGCGTCCCCGGACAGGGATGGTTAGATACGCAGTATTTT. The encoded protein is CSVPGQGWLDTQYF. V gene TRBV29-1 combines with J gene TRBJ2-3; the match to TRBD1 covers 8 bases. The CDR3 consists of 14 residues. With V trimmed by 6 bases and J by 5 bases, 10 bases remained unmatched. Germline loops: CDR1 SQVTM, CDR2 ANQGSEA.

This sequence joins TRBV7-2 and TRBJ2-3; 16 bases line up with TRBD2. Looked up from germline, CDR1 is SGHTA and CDR2 is FQGNSA. The V and J ends lost 2 bases and 7 bases, in that order; junction bases with no gene match: 6. The CDR3 consists of 17 residues. This CDR3 reads CASSLMGLAGGGNTQYF. The CDR3 nucleotides read TGTGCCAGCAGCTTAATGGGACTAGCGGGAGGGGGGAATACGCAGTATTTT.

This clone was observed at least ten times. The same CDR3 is also encoded by other DNA sequences in this sample. The CDR3 DNA follows: TGCGCCAGCAGCTTTCAGGGGAGCACTGAAGCTTTCTTT. Its protein is CASSFQGSTEAFF. The V and J genes are TRBV5-1 and TRBJ1-1, with D possibly TRBD1 on 6 matching bases. The V end lost 2 bases, the J end lost 4 bases, and 9 bases lay between the germline ends. The CDR3 covers 13 residues. In germline, CDR1 is SGHRS, CDR2 YFSETQ.

The chain couples TRBV7-8 to TRBJ2-3; weak D call: TRBD1 (5 bases). Germline CDR1 is SGHVS and CDR2 is FQNEAQ. The CDR3 totals 15 residues. Trimming removed 4 bases at V and 3 bases at J, with 14 bases between. The CDR3 bases are TGTGCCAGCAGCTCACTTAGGGGCAGGACAGATACGCAGTATTTT. Encoded protein: CASSSLRGRTDTQYF.

The chain is built from TRBV4-2 and TRBJ1-2; 7 bases fit TRBD1. This CDR3 is built from 15 residues. CDR1 LGHNA and CDR2 YNFKEQ come from the germline V gene. The J segment lost 2 bases and the V segment lost 0 bases, leaving 3 bases of the junction unmatched. CDR3 amino acids: CASSQDEGANYGYTF. CDR3 sequence (DNA): TGTGCCAGCAGCCAAGATGAGGGGGCGAACTATGGCTACACCTTC.

The rearrangement joins TRBV5-4 to TRBJ2-2; possible D gene TRBD2, 6 bases. V was pared by 7 bases and J by 5 bases, with 9 bases between. The CDR3 covers 12 residues. The germline V gene encodes CDR1 SGHNT and CDR2 YYREEE (reference sequence). The CDR3 region has the DNA TGTGCCAGCGGCGGGGTAACCGGGGAGCTGTTTTTT. Encoded protein: CASGGVTGELFF.

CDR3 sequence (DNA): TGTGCCAGCAGCTTAATGGCCAGTCCAAGGGAAAAACTGTTTTTT. Translated, it gives CASSLMASPREKLFF. The V and J genes are TRBV7-2 and TRBJ1-4, with unresolved D. There are 15 residues in the CDR3. V lost 2 bases and J lost 8, with 15 bases in between. Germline assignment: CDR1 SGHTA and CDR2 FQGNSA.